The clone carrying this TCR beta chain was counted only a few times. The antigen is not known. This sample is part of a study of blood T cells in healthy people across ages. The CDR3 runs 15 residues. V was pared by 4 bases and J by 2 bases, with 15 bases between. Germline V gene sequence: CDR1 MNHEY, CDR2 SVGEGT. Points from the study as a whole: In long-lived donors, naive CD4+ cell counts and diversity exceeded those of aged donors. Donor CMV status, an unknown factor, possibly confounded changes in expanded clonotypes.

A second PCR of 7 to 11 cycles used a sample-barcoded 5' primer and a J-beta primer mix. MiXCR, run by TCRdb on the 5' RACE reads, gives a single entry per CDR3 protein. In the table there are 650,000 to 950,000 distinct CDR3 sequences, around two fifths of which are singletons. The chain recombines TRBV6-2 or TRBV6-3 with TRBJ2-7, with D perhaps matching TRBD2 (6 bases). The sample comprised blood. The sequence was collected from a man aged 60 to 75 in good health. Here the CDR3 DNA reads TGTGCCAGCAGTTCGCCCCTGCGGGGTACCTACGAGCAGTACTTC. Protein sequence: CASSSPLRGTYEQYF.